This T cell receptor beta chain was sequenced in a study of beta chain features in type 1 diabetes. The CDR3 consists of 12 residues. Germline V gene data show CDR1 as LGHNA and CDR2 as YSLEER. The V end was cut by 0 bases, the J end by 9 bases, with 6 bases between. Sequencing targeted expressed TCRB transcripts, as all isolated RNA had been reverse transcribed. Only in-frame clones appear in the TCRdb table, and some are missing; sequencing was by immunoSEQ multiplex PCR. The table includes about 45,000 clones, roughly 70% detected once. This clone appeared once. Its cognate antigen is unknown. Findings and caveats of the study: Type 1 diabetes patients had moderately but significantly shorter TCRB CDR3s in all four CD4+ subsets.

The TCR sequence derives from a woman between 18 and 29 years old with type 1 diabetes. The rearrangement joins TRBV4-3 to TRBJ2-1; D is unclear. The source material was Tregs from blood. The CDR3 coding sequence is TGCGCCAGCAGCCAAGATTGGAGTGAGCAGTTCTTC. Its protein product is CASSQDWSEQFF.